This T cell receptor (beta chain) was observed in a study of patients and donors after allogeneic stem cell transplantation. In TCRdb, the RT-PCR reads were re-called with MiXCR into one record per CDR3 protein. This repertoire shows 15,000 to 20,000 distinct CDR3 sequences, 25% to 30% found once; its top ten account for more than 35%. The sample taken for sequencing was blood, either unsorted or a sorted T cell fraction (not recorded which). This TCR was sampled from a human donor who was either an allogeneic HSCT recipient or a stem cell or donor lymphocyte infusion donor (not recorded which). It is not recorded whose cells these are; they may come from a transplant donor.

CDR3 sequence reads: CASAPGGRRKSNTEAFF. The CDR3 DNA follows: TGTGCCAGCGCTCCCGGAGGTCGTAGGAAATCGAACACTGAAGCTTTCTTT. This chain joins TRBV3-1 and TRBJ1-1; D is ambiguous. This CDR3 region has 17 residues. Germline V lookup: CDR1 LGHDT, CDR2 YNNKEL (reference sequence). V shed 8 bases and J shed 1 base, with 23 bases lying between them.